A single sample is the source of the 30 T cell receptor beta chains below, sequenced in a study of T cells in Graves' hyperthyroidism and ophthalmopathy. Template material for amplifying TCR beta CDR3 regions consisted of RNA transcripts. A set of HTBI primers served as the primers for a first-round RT-PCR of the TCR CDR3. A single record per CDR3 protein comes from TCRdb applying MiXCR to the multiplex PCR reads. Of around 560,000 distinct CDR3 sequences in the sample, over 15% were seen once. Material: blood. The receptors here all came from a woman in her late teens or twenties with Graves' hyperthyroidism.

Many counts were recorded for this clonotype. The chain employs TRBV5-1 and TRBJ2-1; 8 bases are a match to TRBD1. J lost 6 bases, V lost 0 bases, and 5 bases had no gene match. Per the germline V gene, CDR1 is SGHRS and CDR2 is YFSETQ. The CDR3 has 15 residues. The CDR3 is CASSLVGQGANEQFF. The CDR3 bases are TGCGCCAGCAGCTTGGTCGGACAGGGTGCCAATGAGCAGTTCTTC.

The genes are TRBV5-1 and TRBJ2-7; 14 bases are a match to TRBD2. The CDR3 runs to 20 residues. The V gene's germline CDR1 is SGHRS and CDR2 YFSETQ. V lost 0 bases to trimming and J lost 0 bases; unmatched junction nucleotides: 11. The DNA for the CDR3 is TGCGCCAGCAGCTTGGCCCTGCTTGGGACTAGCGGGAGAGGCTCCTACGAGCAGTACTTC. Translation gives CASSLALLGTSGRGSYEQYF.

In this sample, this clonotype turned up many times. V gene TRBV3-1 combines with J gene TRBJ1-2; D gene ambiguous. The germline V and J ends were trimmed by 1 base and 4 bases, with 10 bases remaining between them. CDR3 length equals 14 residues. The germline V gene encodes CDR1 LGHDT and CDR2 YNNKEL (reference sequence). The CDR3 DNA is TGTGCCAGCAGCCAAGTTGGCGGCATCTATGGCTACACCTTC. Its translation is CASSQVGGIYGYTF. Together with reference TRBV3-1 and TRBJ1-2, the CDR3 gives the full variable domain: DTAVSQTPKYLVTQMGNDKSIKCEQNLGHDTMYWYKQDSKKFLKIMFSYNNKELIINETVPNRFSPKSPDKAHLNLHINSLELGDSAVYFCASSQVGGIYGYTFGSGTRLTVV.

The chain recombines TRBV4-1 with TRBJ2-5, with 7 bases aligning to TRBD2. The ends lost 0 bases at V and 5 bases at J; junction bases unmatched: 6. The CDR3 is made up of 15 amino acids. CDR1 and CDR2 (germline): MGHRA, YSYEKL. As DNA, the CDR3 is TGCGCCAGCAGCCAAGAGCAGCGGGAACTTGAGACCCAGTACTTC. Amino acid sequence: CASSQEQRELETQYF.

Ten or more counts support this clonotype. The chain joins TRBV3-1 to TRBJ2-7; D is unresolved. In germline, CDR1 is LGHDT, CDR2 YNNKEL (reference sequence). V was trimmed by 1 base and J by 6 bases, leaving 19 bases between them. The CDR3 runs to 16 residues. CDR3: CASSQGHGMAVLEQYF. DNA for the CDR3: TGTGCCAGCAGCCAAGGGCATGGGATGGCTGTACTCGAGCAGTACTTC.

The genes are TRBV4-1 and TRBJ1-4; D perhaps matches TRBD1 (5 bases). Germline-derived CDR1 and CDR2 are MGHRA and YSYEKL. This CDR3 has 16 amino acids. V lost 5 bases and J lost 0, with 13 bases in between. CDR3 residues: CASSKKGAATNEKLFF. The CDR3, as DNA: TGCGCCAGCAGCAAAAAAGGGGCTGCAACTAATGAAAAACTGTTTTTT.

There are many counts of this clonotype. This chain connects TRBV12-3 or TRBV12-4 to TRBJ2-1; D is uncertain. The CDR3 spans 13 residues. V lost 1 base and J 3 bases, leaving 4 bases between the germline ends. The CDR3: CASSLGSYNEQFF. The CDR3 DNA follows: TGTGCCAGCAGTTTAGGCAGCTACAATGAGCAGTTCTTC.

This clonotype was detected ten times or more. V is TRBV7-6 and J is TRBJ2-7; either TRBD1 or TRBD2 may supply D (5 bases each). The CDR3 extends over 15 amino acids. Germline lookup yields CDR1 SGHVS and CDR2 FNYEAQ. V was trimmed by 4 bases and J by 3 bases, leaving 16 bases between them. This CDR3 is CASSSGSGFLYEQYF. DNA for the CDR3: TGTGCCAGCAGCTCAGGGTCGGGATTCCTCTACGAGCAGTACTTC.

This clonotype was detected many times. The CDR3 here is CASSLSKGEASTEAFF. DNA for the CDR3: TGTGCCAGCAGTTTATCCAAAGGTGAGGCGAGCACTGAAGCTTTCTTT. The chain combines TRBV27 with TRBJ1-1; D ambiguous. The CDR3 extends over 16 amino acids. Germline CDR1 reads MNHEY; CDR2 reads SMNVEV (reference sequence). The germline V and J ends were trimmed by 0 bases and 4 bases, with 15 bases remaining between them.

This clonotype was recorded a few times. This chain links TRBV11-2 with TRBJ2-7; D not certain. The CDR3 has 16 amino acids. Looked up from germline, CDR1 is SGHAT and CDR2 is FQNNGV. V was trimmed by 5 bases and J by 6 bases, leaving 23 bases between them. CDR3 sequence: CASSRARARAGSEQYF. CDR3 coding DNA: TGTGCCAGCAGCCGGGCCCGGGCCAGAGCTGGGTCCGAGCAGTACTTC.

This clonotype appeared a few times. V is TRBV20-1 and J is TRBJ2-7; 10 bases line up with TRBD1. CDR3 size: 15 residues. Per germline, CDR1 DFQATT and CDR2 SNEGSKA (reference sequence). V trimming: 6 bases; J trimming: 0 bases; junction bases outside the gene matches: 8. DNA for the CDR3: TGCAGTGCCCACTCGGGACAGGGGTTCTCCTACGAGCAGTACTTC. It specifies CSAHSGQGFSYEQYF.

The genes are TRBV7-8 and TRBJ1-5; D remains unclear. Trimming left V 5 bases short and J 4 bases short, with 21 bases between. The length of the CDR3 is 17 residues. Germline CDR1 SGHVS, CDR2 FQNEAQ. The CDR3 DNA is TGTGCCAGCAGCCCACACGAAGCTTCCACCTCTAATCAGCCCCAGCATTTT. Its translation: CASSPHEASTSNQPQHF.

In this sample, this clonotype turned up a few times. The gene calls are TRBV29-1 and TRBJ1-2; TRBD1 matches at 7 bases. Trimming took 1 base from V and 7 from J; bases not matched to a gene: 12. CDR1 is SQVTM and CDR2 is ANQGSEA in the germline V gene. This CDR3 spans 15 amino acids. In nucleotides, the CDR3 is TGCAGCGTTGAAGGGGCTTCGGAGGGGGCGCTTGGCTACACCTTC. Its translation: CSVEGASEGALGYTF.

The table lists this clonotype with a few counts. The chain uses TRBV6-1 and TRBJ2-7; D is uncertain. CDR1 is MNHNS and CDR2 is SASEGT in the germline V gene. The V end lost 6 bases, the J end lost 6 bases, and 18 bases lay between the germline ends. This CDR3 comprises 14 residues. CDR3 in amino acids: CASSPGSRPLEQYF. The CDR3 nucleotides read TGTGCCAGCAGCCCAGGATCTCGACCCCTCGAGCAGTACTTC.

This clonotype was counted only a few times. The V gene is TRBV11-2, the J gene TRBJ1-2, with TRBD1 matching 9 bases. Germline V gene data show CDR1 as SGHAT and CDR2 as FQNNGV. V trimming: 4 bases; J trimming: 3 bases; junction bases outside the gene matches: 9. This CDR3 has 16 residues. CDR3 residues: CASSSRSGTGYYGYTF. The CDR3 DNA reads TGTGCCAGCAGCTCGCGGTCCGGGACAGGGTACTATGGCTACACCTTC.

This rearrangement joins TRBV5-1 to TRBJ2-3, with D possibly TRBD2 on 6 matching bases. Germline V gene data show CDR1 as SGHRS and CDR2 as YFSETQ. The CDR3 runs 16 residues. Trimming removed 1 base at V and 0 bases at J, with 12 bases between. Here the CDR3 reads CASSLWTTGSTDTQYF. CDR3 sequence (DNA): TGCGCCAGCAGCTTGTGGACTACCGGAAGCACAGATACGCAGTATTTT.

In regard to this clonotype: A much larger clone sits a single nucleotide away, making a read error possible. This sequence joins TRBV3-1 and TRBJ2-7; 13 bases are a match to TRBD2. Per the germline V gene, CDR1 is LGHDT and CDR2 is YNNKEL (reference sequence). This CDR3 has 17 residues. CDR3 amino acids: CASSQPRLAGGRREPYF. Here the CDR3 DNA reads TGTGCCAGCAGCCAACCCAGACTAGCGGGAGGTCGTCGCGAGCCGTACTTC.

The V call is TRBV20-1, the J call TRBJ2-5; a possible D gene is TRBD2 (5 bases). The CDR3 contains 13 residues. CDR1 DFQATT and CDR2 SNEGSKA come from the germline V gene (reference sequence). Trimming took 5 bases from V and 5 from J, leaving 15 bases between them. As DNA, the CDR3 is TGCAGTGCTGTCGGGGTGCTAGACGAGACCCAGTACTTC. This gives the protein CSAVGVLDETQYF.

The chain carries TRBV18 and TRBJ2-3; TRBD1 is a possible D gene (5 bases). The CDR3 is 15 amino acids. The V gene lost 2 bases and the J gene lost 0 bases, with 9 bases spanning the gap. The germline CDR1 and CDR2 sequences are KGHSH and LQKENI. This CDR3 reads CASSPMKGSTDTQYF. The CDR3 nucleotides are TGTGCCAGCTCACCAATGAAGGGGAGCACAGATACGCAGTATTTT.

This clonotype was seen ten or more times. The chain employs TRBV30 and TRBJ1-5, with a weak D call TRBD1 (5 bases). Trimming removed 1 base from V and 3 bases from J, with 7 bases in between. This CDR3 is 13 amino acids long. Germline V gene sequence: CDR1 GTSNPN, CDR2 SVGIG (reference sequence). The CDR3 DNA reads TGTGCCTGGAGTGACGGGACCAATCAGCCCCAGCATTTT. Protein sequence: CAWSDGTNQPQHF.

This clonotype was counted at least ten times. The V gene is TRBV3-1, the J gene TRBJ1-4; tentatively, D is TRBD1 (5 bases). This CDR3 region has 14 residues. CDR1 is LGHDT and CDR2 is YNNKEL in the germline V gene (reference sequence). The ends were cut back, 4 bases at V and 8 bases at J, with 14 bases in the middle. The CDR3 DNA sequence: TGTGCCAGCAGCCTTGCGGGACCGAAGGAAAAACTGTTTTTT. Its protein product is CASSLAGPKEKLFF.

The V and J genes are TRBV29-1 and TRBJ1-1; D uncertain. CDR3 size: 12 residues. CDR1 is SQVTM, CDR2 ANQGSEA, per germline. V was pared by 4 bases and J by 3 bases, with 9 bases between. The CDR3, as DNA: TGCAGCGTTGTAAGGTGGGACACTGAAGCTTTCTTT. This gives the protein CSVVRWDTEAFF.

This clonotype showed up just a few times. The rearrangement uses TRBV2 and TRBJ2-3, with 9 bases fitting TRBD1. Germline trimming cut 7 bases from V and 8 bases from J; bases unmatched to any gene: 10. Germline CDR1 and CDR2: SNHLY and FYNNEI. CDR3 length: 14 residues. This CDR3 is CASTRDRAAVTQYF. CDR3 DNA sequence: TGTGCCAGCACTAGGGACAGGGCCGCCGTTACGCAGTATTTT. The complete variable domain, with remaining parts taken from reference TRBV2 and TRBJ2-3, reads EPEVTQTPSHQVTQMGQEVILRCVPISNHLYFYWYRQILGQKVEFLVSFYNNEISEKSEIFDDQFSVERPDGSNFTLKIRSTKLEDSAMYFCASTRDRAAVTQYFGPGTRLTVL.

The chain couples TRBV6-5 to TRBJ1-2; D not resolved. The CDR3 extends over 13 amino acids. Per the germline V gene, CDR1 is MNHEY and CDR2 is SVGAGI. V lost 1 base and J lost 4, with 7 bases in between. CDR3 amino acids: CASSYLQTYGYTF. In nucleotides, the CDR3 is TGTGCCAGCAGTTACTTACAGACCTATGGCTACACCTTC.

This clonotype occurred many times. The V gene is TRBV2, the J gene TRBJ1-3; D is undetermined. CDR1 is SNHLY and CDR2 is FYNNEI in the germline V gene. The CDR3 runs to 13 residues. V was clipped by 5 bases and J by 2 bases, with 7 bases between them. In DNA form, the CDR3 reads TGTGCCAGCAGTTCCGATCCTGGAAACACCATATATTTT. Translation gives CASSSDPGNTIYF.

This chain links TRBV7-9 with TRBJ2-3, with D tentatively TRBD2 (5 bases). Germline CDR1 is SEHNR and CDR2 is FQNEAQ (reference sequence). This CDR3 region has 19 residues. Trimming cost V 4 bases and J 6 bases, with 29 bases left between them. The CDR3 DNA reads TGTGCCAGCAGCTGTCCAGCGTTCTGCGCGGCCGGGGATGGGGATACGCAGTATTTT. Encoded protein: CASSCPAFCAAGDGDTQYF.

This clonotype was detected many times. The V gene is TRBV7-9, the J gene TRBJ1-2; 7 bases match TRBD1. V lost 2 bases to trimming and J lost 0 bases; unmatched junction nucleotides: 9. Germline values: CDR1 SEHNR, CDR2 FQNEAQ (reference sequence). This CDR3 region has 17 residues. The CDR3 DNA reads TGTGCCAGCAGCTTAAGGGGGCCAACAGGAGCTAACTATGGCTACACCTTC. Protein product: CASSLRGPTGANYGYTF.

The chain has TRBV5-8 and TRBJ2-3, with TRBD2 matching over 9 bases. CDR1 SGHTS and CDR2 YDEGEE come from the germline V gene. V lost 0 bases, J lost 2 bases, and 4 bases stayed unmatched. This CDR3 has 16 amino acids. The CDR3 spells CASSLGGRAVTDTQYF. CDR3 in DNA: TGTGCCAGCAGCTTGGGCGGGAGGGCTGTCACAGATACGCAGTATTTT.

The rearrangement joins TRBV5-5 to TRBJ1-2; 9 bases align to TRBD1. J gave up 7 bases and V 4 bases, and 11 bases lay outside the gene matches. Germline CDR1 reads SGHKS; CDR2 reads YYEKEE (reference sequence). This CDR3 has 15 residues. The CDR3 is CASSASGTGNIGYTF. Here the CDR3 DNA reads TGTGCCAGCAGCGCATCCGGGACAGGGAATATTGGCTACACCTTC.

Concerning this clonotype: A clone one base away is much larger, so this may be a read error. The gene calls are TRBV7-3 and TRBJ2-1, with 9 bases matching TRBD2. Germline values: CDR1 SGHTA, CDR2 FQGTGA. This CDR3 comprises 16 residues. The CDR3 here is CASSTTSGSSYNDQFF. The CDR3 DNA reads TGTGCCAGCAGCACGACTAGCGGAAGCTCCTACAATGACCAGTTCTTC.